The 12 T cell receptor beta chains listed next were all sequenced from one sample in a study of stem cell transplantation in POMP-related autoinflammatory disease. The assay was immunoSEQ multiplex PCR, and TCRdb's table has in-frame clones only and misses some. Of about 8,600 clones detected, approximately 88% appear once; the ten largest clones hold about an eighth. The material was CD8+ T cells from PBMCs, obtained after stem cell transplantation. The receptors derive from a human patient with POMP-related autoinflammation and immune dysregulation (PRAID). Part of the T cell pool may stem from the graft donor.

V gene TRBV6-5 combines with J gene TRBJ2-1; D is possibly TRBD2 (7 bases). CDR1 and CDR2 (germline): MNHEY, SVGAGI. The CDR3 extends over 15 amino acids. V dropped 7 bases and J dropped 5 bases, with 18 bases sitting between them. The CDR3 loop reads CASTNARGAHNEQFF. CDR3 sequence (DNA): TGTGCCAGCACCAACGCCCGGGGGGCCCACAATGAGCAGTTCTTC.

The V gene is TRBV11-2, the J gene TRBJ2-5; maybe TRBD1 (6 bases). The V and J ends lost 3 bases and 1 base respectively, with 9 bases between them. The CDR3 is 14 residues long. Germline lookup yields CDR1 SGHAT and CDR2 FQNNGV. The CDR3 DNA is TGTGCCAGCAGCTTCGGACAGCGCCAAGAGACCCAGTACTTC. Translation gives CASSFGQRQETQYF.

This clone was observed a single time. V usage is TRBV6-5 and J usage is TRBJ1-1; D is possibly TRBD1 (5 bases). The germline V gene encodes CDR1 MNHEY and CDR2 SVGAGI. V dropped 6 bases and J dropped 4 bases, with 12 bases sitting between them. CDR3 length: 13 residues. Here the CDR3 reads CASRGRLGTEAFF. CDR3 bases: TGTGCCAGCAGGGGACGGCTGGGCACTGAAGCTTTCTTT.

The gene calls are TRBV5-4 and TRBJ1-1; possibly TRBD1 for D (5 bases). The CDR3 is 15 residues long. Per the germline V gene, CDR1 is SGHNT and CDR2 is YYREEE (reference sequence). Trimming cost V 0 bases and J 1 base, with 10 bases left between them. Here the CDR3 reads CASSLEGRGNTEAFF. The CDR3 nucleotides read TGTGCCAGCAGCTTGGAGGGAAGGGGGAACACTGAAGCTTTCTTT. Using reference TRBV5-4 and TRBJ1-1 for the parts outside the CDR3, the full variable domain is ETGVTQSPTHLIKTRGQQVTLRCSSQSGHNTVSWYQQALGQGPQFIFQYYREEENGRGNFPPRFSGLQFPNYSSELNVNALELDDSALYLCASSLEGRGNTEAFFGQGTRLTVV.

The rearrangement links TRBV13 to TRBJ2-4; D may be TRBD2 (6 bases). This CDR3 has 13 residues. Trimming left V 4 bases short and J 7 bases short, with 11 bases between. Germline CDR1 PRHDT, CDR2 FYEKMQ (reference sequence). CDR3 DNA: TGTGCCAGCAGCTACCAGGAGGGCAACATTCAGTACTTC. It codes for CASSYQEGNIQYF.

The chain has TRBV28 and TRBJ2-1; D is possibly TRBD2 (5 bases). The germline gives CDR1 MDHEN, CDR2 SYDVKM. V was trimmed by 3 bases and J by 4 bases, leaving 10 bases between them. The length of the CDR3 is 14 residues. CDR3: CASSLRAPYNEQFF. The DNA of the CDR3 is TGTGCCAGCAGTTTGAGGGCACCTTACAATGAGCAGTTCTTC.

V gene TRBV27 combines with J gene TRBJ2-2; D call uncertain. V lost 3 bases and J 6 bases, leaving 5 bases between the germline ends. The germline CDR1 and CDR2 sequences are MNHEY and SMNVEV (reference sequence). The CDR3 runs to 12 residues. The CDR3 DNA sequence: TGTGCCAGCAGTTTGATAGCCGGGGAGCTGTTTTTT. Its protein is CASSLIAGELFF.

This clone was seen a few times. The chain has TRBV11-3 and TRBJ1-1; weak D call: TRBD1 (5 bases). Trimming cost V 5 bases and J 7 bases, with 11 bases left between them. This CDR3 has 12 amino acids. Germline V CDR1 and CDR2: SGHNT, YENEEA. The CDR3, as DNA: TGTGCCAGCAGCGTGGGGACGGATGAAGCTTTCTTT. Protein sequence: CASSVGTDEAFF. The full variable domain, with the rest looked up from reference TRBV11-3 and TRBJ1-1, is EAGVVQSPRYKIIEKKQPVAFWCNPISGHNTLYWYLQNLGQGPELLIRYENEEAVDDSQLPKDRFSAERLKGVDSTLKIQPAELGDSAVYLCASSVGTDEAFFGQGTRLTVV.

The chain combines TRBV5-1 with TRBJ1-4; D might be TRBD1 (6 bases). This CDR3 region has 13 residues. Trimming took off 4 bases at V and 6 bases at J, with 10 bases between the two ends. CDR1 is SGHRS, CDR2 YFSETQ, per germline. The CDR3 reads CASSGDNDEKLFF. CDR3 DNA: TGCGCCAGCAGCGGGGACAATGATGAAAAACTGTTTTTT.

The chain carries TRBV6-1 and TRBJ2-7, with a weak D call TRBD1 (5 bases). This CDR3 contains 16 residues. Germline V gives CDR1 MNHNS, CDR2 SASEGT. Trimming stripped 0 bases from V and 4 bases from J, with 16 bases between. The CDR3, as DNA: TGTGCCAGCAGTGAAGCAATTGTCCAGGGTGTTTACGAGCAGTACGTC. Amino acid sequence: CASSEAIVQGVYEQYV.

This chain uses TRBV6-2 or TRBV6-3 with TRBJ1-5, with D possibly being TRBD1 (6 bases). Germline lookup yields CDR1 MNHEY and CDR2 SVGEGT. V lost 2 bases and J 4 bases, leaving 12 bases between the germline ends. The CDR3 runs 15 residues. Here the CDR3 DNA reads TGTGCCAGCAGTTACGCCGGGACAACTAATCAGCCCCAGCATTTT. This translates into CASSYAGTTNQPQHF.

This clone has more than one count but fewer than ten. The chain's CDR3 is CASSVGRGENTEAFF. Written as DNA, the CDR3 is TGTGCCAGCAGTGTCGGACGGGGGGAGAACACTGAAGCTTTCTTT. The chain joins TRBV2 to TRBJ1-1; the D gene is possibly TRBD1 (5 bases). V lost 4 bases, J lost 1 base, and 13 bases lay in between. Per germline, CDR1 SNHLY and CDR2 FYNNEI. This CDR3 contains 15 residues.